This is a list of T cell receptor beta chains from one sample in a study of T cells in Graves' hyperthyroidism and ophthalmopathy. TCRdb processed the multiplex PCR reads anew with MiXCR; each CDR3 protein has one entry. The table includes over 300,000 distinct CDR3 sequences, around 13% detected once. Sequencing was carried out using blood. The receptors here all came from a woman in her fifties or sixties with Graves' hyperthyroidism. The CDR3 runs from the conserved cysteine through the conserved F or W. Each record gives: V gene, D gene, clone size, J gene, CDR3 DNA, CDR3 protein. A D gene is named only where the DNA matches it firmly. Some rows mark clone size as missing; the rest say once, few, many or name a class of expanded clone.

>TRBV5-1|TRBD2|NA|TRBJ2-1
TGCGCCAGCAGGGGATCTAGCGGGAGGTTTGAGCAGTTCTTC
CASRGSSGRFEQFF
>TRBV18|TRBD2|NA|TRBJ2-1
TGTGCCAGCTCACCCTCGACTAGCGGGAGCTCCTACAATGAGCAGTTCTTC
CASSPSTSGSSYNEQFF
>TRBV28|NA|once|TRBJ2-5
TGTGCCAGCACTCTAGGGGGGCCCAAAAAGACCCAGTACTTC
CASTLGGPKKTQYF
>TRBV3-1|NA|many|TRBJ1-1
TGTGCCAGCAGCCAACGGATGTTGGACACTGAAGCTTTCTTT
CASSQRMLDTEAFF
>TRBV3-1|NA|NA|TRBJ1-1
TGTGCCAGCAGCCAAGGACTTCCCCTCACCACTTTCTTT
CASSQGLPLTTFF
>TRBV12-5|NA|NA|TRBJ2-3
TGTGCTAGTGGTTTGGGCCTAGCAACAGATACGCAGTATTTT
CASGLGLATDTQYF
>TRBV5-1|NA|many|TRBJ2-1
TGCGCCAGCAGCTTGTTGACGGGAACCTACAATGAGCAGTTCTTC
CASSLLTGTYNEQFF
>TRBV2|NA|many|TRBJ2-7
TGTGCCAGCAGGATGGAATCCTACGAGCAGTACTTC
CASRMESYEQYF
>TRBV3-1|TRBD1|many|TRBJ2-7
TGTGCCAGCAGCCAAGGGGGGACAGCCTACGAGCAGTACTTC
CASSQGGTAYEQYF
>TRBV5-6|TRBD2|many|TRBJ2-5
TGTGCCAGCAGCTGGGGGAGACTAGCGGGGTACCAAGAGACCCAGTACTTC
CASSWGRLAGYQETQYF
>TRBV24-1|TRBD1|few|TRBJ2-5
TGTGCCACCAGTGATTTTACGGGACAGGGAGAGACCCAGTACTTC
CATSDFTGQGETQYF
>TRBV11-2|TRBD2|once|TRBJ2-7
TGTGCCAGCAGCTTAGATCCGGGACTAGCGGGAGATCTGCCCTACGAGCAGTACTTC
CASSLDPGLAGDLPYEQYF
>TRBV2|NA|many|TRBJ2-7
TGTGCCAGCAGTGATCGGGGATCAGGTATCGAGCAGTACTTC
CASSDRGSGIEQYF
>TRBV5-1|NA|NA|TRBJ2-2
TGCGCCAGCGGCTTGGTGAGTCCGGGGTACACCGGGGAGCTGTTTTTT
CASGLVSPGYTGELFF
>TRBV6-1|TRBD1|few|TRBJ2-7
TGTGCCAGCAGGGGACAGGGGGGACCTGGCGAGCAGTACTTC
CASRGQGGPGEQYF
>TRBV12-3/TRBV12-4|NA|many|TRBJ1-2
TGTGCCAGCAGTTTGGGTGGGGACCAGCATGGCTACACCTTC
CASSLGGDQHGYTF
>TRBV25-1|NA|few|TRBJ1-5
TGTGCCAGCACCAGCGGTGGTGTTCTCGGCAATCAGCCCCAGCATTTT
CASTSGGVLGNQPQHF
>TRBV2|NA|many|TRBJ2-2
TGTGCCAGCAGTGTCCCGGGACTCCTAAACACCGGGGAGCTGTTTTTT
CASSVPGLLNTGELFF
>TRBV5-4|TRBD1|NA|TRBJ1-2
TGTGCCAGCAACTTACAGGGGGGAGGCTATGGCTACACCTTC
CASNLQGGGYGYTF
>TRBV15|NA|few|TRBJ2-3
TGTGCCACCAGCAGAGATGGGGCGCGCACAGATACGCAGTATTTT
CATSRDGARTDTQYF
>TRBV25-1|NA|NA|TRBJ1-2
TGTGCCAGCAGTGAGGACATCGGTGACTATGGCTACACCTTC
CASSEDIGDYGYTF
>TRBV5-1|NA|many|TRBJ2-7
TGCGCCAGCAGCTTGCCCGCGGCAGGACTCTCCTACGAGCAGTACTTC
CASSLPAAGLSYEQYF
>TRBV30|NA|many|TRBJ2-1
TGTGCCTGCCAGGATAGCGTCGGGTACAATGAGCAGTTCTTC
CACQDSVGYNEQFF
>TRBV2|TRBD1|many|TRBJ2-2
TGTGCCAGCAGTGGGCAGGGGGCGGACACCGGGGAGCTGTTTTTT
CASSGQGADTGELFF
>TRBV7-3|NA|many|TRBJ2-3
TGTGCCAGCAGCTTAACGGTCGTAGGGGATACGCAGTATTTT
CASSLTVVGDTQYF
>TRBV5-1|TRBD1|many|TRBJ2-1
TGCGCCAGCAGCTGGGACAGACAGTCCTACAATGAGCAGTTCTTC
CASSWDRQSYNEQFF
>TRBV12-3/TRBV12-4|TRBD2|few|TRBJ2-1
TGTGCCAGCAGTTTGTCCCCAGCGGGAGGGCTAGGGGAGCAGTTCTTC
CASSLSPAGGLGEQFF
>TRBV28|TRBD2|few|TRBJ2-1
TGTGCCAGCAGTTTCGTGGGAGGGCTTTACAATGAGCAGTTCTTC
CASSFVGGLYNEQFF
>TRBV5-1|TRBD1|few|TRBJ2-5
TGCGCCAGCAGCCTACAGGGGGCGAGAGAGACCCAGTACTTC
CASSLQGARETQYF
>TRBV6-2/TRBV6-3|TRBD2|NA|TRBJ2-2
TGTGCCAGCAGTGGACTAGCGGACCACACCGGGGAGCTGTTTTTT
CASSGLADHTGELFF
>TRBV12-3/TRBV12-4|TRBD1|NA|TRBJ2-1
TGTGCCAGCACTATGACAGGGGGCTCCTACAATGAGCAGTTCTTC
CASTMTGGSYNEQFF
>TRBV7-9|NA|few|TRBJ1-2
TGTGCCAGCAGCCCTCTTCTAACAGGGTTCTATGGCTACACCTTC
CASSPLLTGFYGYTF
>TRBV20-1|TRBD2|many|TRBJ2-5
TGCAGTGCTCCCTTAGCGGGACAAGAGACCCAGTACTTC
CSAPLAGQETQYF
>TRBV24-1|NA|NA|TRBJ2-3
TGTGCCACCAGTGACCCATACGATACGCAGTATTTT
CATSDPYDTQYF
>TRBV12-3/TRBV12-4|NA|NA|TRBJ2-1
TGTGTCAGCAGTTTAGGGGCTATCTACAATGAGCAGTTCTTC
CVSSLGAIYNEQFF
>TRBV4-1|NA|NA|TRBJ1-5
TGCGCCAGCAGCCAAGTACCAGGGTATCAGCCCCAGCATTTT
CASSQVPGYQPQHF